This TCR beta chain was retrieved from a study of human T cells and chemical hapten exposure. Broader study findings: Versus controls, expanded TCRs had significantly more large CDR3 similarity clusters.

J lost 8 bases, V lost 6 bases, and 11 bases had no gene match. The length of the CDR3 is 15 residues. CDR1 is SEHNR, CDR2 FQNEAQ, per germline (reference sequence). This clonotype was seen at least ten times. Its target is not known. The sample's time point: pre-sensitization, week 0. Described treatment: therapeutic diphenylcyclopropenone sensitization with weekly scalp DPC. MiXCR, applied by TCRdb to the RACE reads, yields one record per CDR3 protein. Seen here are around 350,000 distinct CDR3 sequences, over 5% observed once, and the top ten hold less than 9%. The chain links TRBV7-9 to TRBJ2-1, with TRBD1 identical over 9 bases. This specimen consisted of whole blood, obtained in connection with sensitization to the hapten diphenylcyclopropenone (DPC). This receptor was taken from a young woman with alopecia areata. Some clones in this sample may be carry-over from other donors' samples. The CDR3 region is CASSWGGTGSHEQFF. The DNA for the CDR3 is TGTGCCAGCAGTTGGGGCGGGACAGGGTCCCATGAGCAGTTCTTC.